The TCR beta chain described here comes from a study of response to subunit inactivated influenza vaccine. TCRdb ran MiXCR on the RT-PCR reads and lists one entry per CDR3 protein. Here the sample spans 650,000 to 700,000 distinct CDR3 sequences, more than 15% being singletons. The CDR3 consists of 14 residues. Germline V gene data show CDR1 as SGHTA and CDR2 as FQGNSA. Trimming stripped 1 base from V and 7 bases from J, with 10 bases between. The receptor comes from a man aged 45-60 years who received an inactivated influenza vaccine. The sequences come from PBMCs from blood, collected 12 days after vaccination. The chain links TRBV7-2 to TRBJ2-2; a weak D match, TRBD1 (6 bases). CDR3 region: CASSLGTVHGELFF. The CDR3 DNA is TGTGCCAGCAGCTTAGGGACAGTCCACGGGGAGCTGTTTTTT.